This note documents a single T cell receptor (beta chain) sequence. In this sample, this clone turned up many times. The clone's antigen remains unknown. The read terminates 3 residues before the CDR3 end, so the remaining end is supplied by the germline J gene. The entry originates in a study of T cell clonality in common variable immunodeficiency (dated by TCRdb to about 2015). The junction shows trimming of 7 bases on V and 4 bases on J, plus 17 bases between the germline ends. The germline V gene encodes CDR1 LNHDA and CDR2 SQIVND (reference sequence). The CDR3 has 15 amino acids, counting the end cysteine and phenylalanine. The 36 bases shown cover part of the CDR3, and their frame starts at base 1. Equivalent amounts of genomic DNA from CVID and control samples were used as sequencing input. For every sample, a 60 bp segment covering the rearranged TCRbeta CDR3 region was amplified and then sequenced. The immunoSEQ assay, a bias-corrected multiplex PCR combined with high-throughput sequencing, was used for TCRbeta amplification. As for the authors' bioinformatics: Every unique nucleotide sequence counted as a clone and was annotated with V, D and J genes, copy number and frequency. Sequences were labeled productive if in frame, and non-productive if out of frame or containing stop codons. As previously described, clonality was computed from Shannon's entropy. The predicted amino acid sequences of productive clones were used to derive the mean CDR3 Kyte-Doolittle hydropathy. Scaled V gene usage was hierarchically clustered using Manhattan distance and complete linkage with the R hclust function. Sharing of clones by CDR3 amino acid sequence was evaluated through resampling of 12 repertoires per group over 100 rounds. Repertoires were searched for approximately 70 published EBV-specific and a few hundred published CMV-specific TCRbeta sequences. After a couple of CVID samples that produced fewer than 10,000 sequences were dropped from the analysis, roughly 42 CVID repertoires remained. The immuneACCESS repertoire file appears here via TCRdb, limited to in-frame rearrangements. These files lack a portion of the clones; in checked studies, under half of the deficit traces to unresolved V genes, and the cause of the others is not known. The V and J calls and the clone size are those of that table, but D and trimming were determined from the DNA. This sample holds more than 65,000 clones in total, without any singletons. The biggest ten clones account for 0.8% of the sample.

Most of the CVID patients and most of the healthy controls were of Caucasian heritage. From each donor, roughly 5 to 8.5 ml of heparinized peripheral whole blood was collected. TCRbeta CDR3 repertoires were sequenced from genomic DNA of adults with common variable immune deficiency (CVID) and healthy adult controls. There were approximately 22 healthy adult volunteers in the control group (around twelve female and roughly 10 male), ranging in age from about 23 to 70 years, with a mean age of around 33. Diluted blood was density-centrifuged over Hypaque 1077 or Ficoll-Paque to isolate peripheral blood mononuclear cells. Genomic DNA was extracted from unsorted mononuclear cells by Qiagen column purification or by a centrifugation-based method. Summary of the overall study and its limitations: TCRbeta clonality was higher in CVID subjects than in healthy controls (t-test p = 0.018), and the increase was most characteristic of about a third of subjects. CVID TCRbeta sequences reportedly showed fewer deletions and N-nucleotide insertions and lacked highly modified clones with 13 or more V deletions. Fewer TCRbeta clones were shared among CVID subjects than among healthy controls (p < 0.0001). The authors noted that sequencing repertoires of T cell subpopulations would be needed to clarify what caused the increased clonality in CVID. Correlations of repertoire features with clinical complications were constrained by heterogeneity among patients within the CVID cohort. Despite equal DNA input, controls averaged roughly 80,000 unique sequences per sample versus about 31,547 in CVID samples.

This receptor was identified in a person aged 18 to 75 in good health. Material: peripheral blood mononuclear cells. The rearrangement joined TRBV19 to TRBJ2-1; TRBD2 is perhaps the D gene, given 6 matching bases. The CDR3 is CASTWGAGPYNEQFF. Incomplete CDR3 DNA: TGTGCCAGTACATGGGGCGCGGGGCCATACAATGAG.